A selection of T cell receptor beta chains follows, all from one sample in a study of T cell repertoires in cytomegalovirus infection. TCRdb used MiXCR to reprocess the reads, holding one entry per CDR3 protein. The top ten clones hold 8% of a sample with fewer than 700,000 distinct CDR3 sequences, 20% to 25% of them seen once. What was sequenced was CD8+ T cells from PBMCs. The receptors originated from a human donor in good health (CMV status not recorded). Some clones in this sample may be carry-over from other donors' samples. Both conserved end residues are part of each CDR3. Fields, in order: V gene, J gene, CDR3 protein.

V gene: TRBV7-9; J gene: TRBJ2-3; CDR3 protein: CASSEGTDTQYF
V gene: TRBV5-5; J gene: TRBJ2-7; CDR3 protein: CASSREGSTGAGEQYF
V gene: TRBV29-1; J gene: TRBJ2-7; CDR3 protein: CSYTGQNSYEQYF
V gene: TRBV28; J gene: TRBJ2-5; CDR3 protein: CASTLTSGVQETQYF
V gene: TRBV10-3; J gene: TRBJ2-2; CDR3 protein: CAISEKAWPSTGELFF
V gene: TRBV12-3/TRBV12-4; J gene: TRBJ2-3; CDR3 protein: CASSSPSGTIESDTQYF
V gene: TRBV7-2; J gene: TRBJ1-4; CDR3 protein: CASSLVRGTRMGDMEKLFF
V gene: TRBV9; J gene: TRBJ2-1; CDR3 protein: CASSAQRGSKNEQFF
V gene: TRBV7-8; J gene: TRBJ1-2; CDR3 protein: CASSLDPGTGGADGYTF
V gene: TRBV24-1; J gene: TRBJ2-6; CDR3 protein: CATSDPRGPGANVLTF
V gene: TRBV4-1; J gene: TRBJ1-3; CDR3 protein: CASSGTAAGSGNTIYF
V gene: TRBV7-2; J gene: TRBJ2-2; CDR3 protein: CASPGNTGELFF
V gene: TRBV10-3; J gene: TRBJ2-7; CDR3 protein: CAISDNGEGGEQYF
V gene: TRBV5-5; J gene: TRBJ1-1; CDR3 protein: CASSRDRLTEAFF
V gene: TRBV12-5; J gene: TRBJ1-1; CDR3 protein: CASGLSLVQQAFF
V gene: TRBV28; J gene: TRBJ2-4; CDR3 protein: CASSLRAGLAKNIQYF